What follows describes a single T cell receptor beta chain. This clonotype was recorded once. It has no known antigen specificity. No base quality values were provided; no much bigger clone lies one nucleotide off. Single-read evidence is weak. High-throughput TCR beta sequencing profiled peripheral blood CD8+ and CD4+ T cells from healthy donors, Susac syndrome patients and multiple sclerosis patients. The Susac syndrome patients fulfilled recently defined diagnostic criteria for either definite or probable disease. Bulk CD8+ and CD4+ T cells were purified magnetically by negative isolation, whereas CD8+ TEMRA cells were enriched by FACS. Blood was drawn into EDTA tubes, processed within 24 hours, and PBMCs were isolated by density gradient centrifugation. PBMCs intended for TCR sequencing were frozen in liquid nitrogen and were later thawed in a 37 degrees C water bath. The sorted or isolated CD4+, CD8+ and CD8+ TEMRA cells had a purity of 90% or higher.

This entry is derived from a study of CD8 T cells in Susac syndrome (dated by TCRdb to about 2019). About the investigation overall: Of the Susac syndrome patients who were sequenced, roughly 8 were in clinical remission while roughly 6 had clinically active disease. Susac syndrome patients were therapy-naive, on corticosteroids (some also receiving IVIg), or on IVIg alone at blood withdrawal. Repertoire sequencing was used to test whether CD8+ T cell activation and differentiation in Susac syndrome was antigen driven. The paper as a whole reports these results and caveats: The TCR sequencing and HLA analysis was acknowledged to have included a relatively small number of individuals. In patients with Susac syndrome, the CD4+ T cell repertoire showed no detectable clonal expansion.

RNA was extracted using the RNeasy kit, and roughly 0.5 to 1 ug of the RNA was reverse transcribed with random hexamers. The immunoSEQ multiplex PCR assay, covering 54 Vbeta and 13 Jbeta segments, was used to amplify TCR beta CDR3 regions. PCR amplification bias was corrected by using a synthetic template baseline for primer optimization and computational correction. The paper's processing steps were these. Reads were assigned to V, D and J genes according to IMGT and analyzed in immunoSEQ Analyzer, with only productive sequences retained. Clonality was calculated as one minus the Shannon entropy normalized by log2 of the number of productive unique sequences. For each patient and control, public and private clones were evaluated within the 100 most prevalent clones. Clones were defined as Susac-specific if absent from the healthy and MS cohorts, from 900 to 1,200 published viral clones and from other ImmuneACCESS disease sequences. Through fastp at Q25 and MiXCR, TCRdb rebuilt clones from the public reads, retaining in-frame beta chains. A single entry per CDR3 protein holds the most common genes and DNA from its merged rows. The V and J calls were not made by the authors but by TCRdb's processing. Within this sample are 150,000 to 200,000 distinct CDR3 sequences, with over 75% of them counted one time only. The ten top clones hold 0.087% of the sample.

This receptor was taken from a human donor with Susac syndrome. The specimen was CD4+ T cells from PBMCs.

At the DNA level, the sequence is TGTGCCAGCAGCTTTCCCGTTGGGCAGCAGTTCTTC. This codes for CASSFPVGQQFF. The V and J segments used are TRBV7-2 and TRBJ2-1; the D gene assignment is ambiguous. Trimming removed 3 bases from V and 11 bases from J, leaving 11 bases between the germline ends. From the germline V gene, CDR1 is SGHTA and CDR2 is FQGNSA. The CDR3 spans 12 residues, from the cysteine through the phenylalanine. Just the 36-base CDR3 DNA is kept, in frame starting at base 1.